The 31 T cell receptor beta chains below were found in one sample sequenced in a study of T-cell memory formation after mild COVID-19. TCRdb analysed the 5' RACE reads with MiXCR anew, one entry per CDR3 protein. The table records fewer than 550,000 distinct CDR3 sequences, 20% of them present only once. The sequencing input was PBMCs or a T cell subset sorted from them (not recorded which). The receptors were sampled from an adult woman who had mild COVID-19 (a few samples of this study predate the infection). Cell type and time point are not known.

This clonotype was seen only a few times. As DNA, the CDR3 is TGTGCCACCAGCAGAGAGGGACGGGAGATTTACGAGCAGTACTTC. Amino acids: CATSREGREIYEQYF. The V gene is TRBV15, the J gene TRBJ2-7, with D perhaps TRBD2 (6 bases). The length of the CDR3 is 15 residues. The ends were cut back, 0 bases at V and 4 bases at J, with 13 bases in the middle. Germline CDR1 is LNHNV and CDR2 is YYDKDF (reference sequence).

This clonotype has just a few counts. The chain combines TRBV30 with TRBJ1-3; D is ambiguous. The CDR3 runs to 15 residues. V was cut by 1 base and J by 0 bases, with 10 bases left in between. The germline gives CDR1 GTSNPN, CDR2 SVGIG (reference sequence). The CDR3 sequence is CAWSEDQSSGNTIYF. The CDR3 nucleotides are TGTGCCTGGAGTGAGGATCAGAGCTCTGGAAACACCATATATTTT.

The rearrangement links TRBV4-1 to TRBJ2-5; D is unclear. V was cut by 1 base and J by 5 bases, with 8 bases left in between. The CDR3 contains 13 residues. Germline CDR1 is MGHRA and CDR2 is YSYEKL. The CDR3 is CASSQVEFETQYF. CDR3 in DNA: TGCGCCAGCAGCCAAGTGGAATTTGAGACCCAGTACTTC.

V and J are TRBV27 and TRBJ2-2; 8 bases are a match to TRBD1. Unmatched junction bases numbered 8, after V lost 6 bases and J lost 5 bases. This CDR3 region has 15 residues. Germline V gene data show CDR1 as MNHEY and CDR2 as SMNVEV (reference sequence). In DNA form, the CDR3 reads TGTGCCAGCAGGGTAGGGACAGGAAGAACCGGGGAGCTGTTTTTT. This encodes CASRVGTGRTGELFF.

The V gene is TRBV29-1, the J gene TRBJ2-3; the match to TRBD1 covers 7 bases. Germline CDR1 SQVTM, CDR2 ANQGSEA. CDR3 length: 13 residues. V was pared by 7 bases and J by 4 bases, with 8 bases of the junction left unmatched. This CDR3 reads CSARTGGPDTQYF. CDR3 sequence (DNA): TGCAGCGCCCGGACAGGCGGTCCAGATACGCAGTATTTT.

About this clonotype itself: A junction end diverges from the germline sequence, so it may reflect a read error. The rearrangement joins TRBV7-9 to TRBJ2-3; D is ambiguous. The germline CDR1 and CDR2 sequences are SEHNR and FQNEAQ (reference sequence). The length of the CDR3 is 12 residues. The CDR3 region is CASRLEADTQYF. CDR3 nucleotides: TGTGCCAGCAGATTAGAAGCAGATACGCAGTATTTT.

In its sample, this clonotype was seen a few times. The genes are TRBV30 and TRBJ2-7; D gene uncertain. Trimming took 4 bases from V and 2 from J, leaving 9 bases between them. Germline CDR1 GTSNPN, CDR2 SVGIG (reference sequence). This CDR3 comprises 12 residues. CDR3 sequence: CAWITGPYEQYF. CDR3 in DNA: TGTGCCTGGATTACGGGCCCCTACGAGCAGTACTTC.

V is TRBV24-1 and J is TRBJ1-2; 9 nucleotides align to TRBD1. Germline V gives CDR1 KGHDR, CDR2 SFDVKD. The CDR3 is 14 residues long. Germline trimming cut 3 bases from V and 8 bases from J; bases unmatched to any gene: 6. The CDR3 loop reads CATSDPGQGSGYTF. For the CDR3, the DNA is TGTGCCACCAGTGATCCCGGACAGGGGAGCGGCTACACCTTC.

The V call is TRBV29-1, the J call TRBJ1-4; a possible D gene is TRBD1 (5 bases). The CDR3 contains 14 residues. Per the germline V gene, CDR1 is SQVTM and CDR2 is ANQGSEA. V was pared by 4 bases and J by 5 bases, with 14 bases between. The CDR3 coding sequence is TGCAGCGTTGGAGGGGACGGCGTGAATGAAAAACTGTTTTTT. Protein sequence: CSVGGDGVNEKLFF.

The chain has TRBV12-3 or TRBV12-4 and TRBJ2-7; D remains ambiguous. This CDR3 is built from 11 residues. V lost 6 bases and J 5 bases, leaving 8 bases between the germline ends. The CDR3 region is CASSRMDEQYF. The CDR3 DNA reads TGTGCCAGCAGCCGCATGGACGAGCAGTACTTC.

This chain joins TRBV5-1 and TRBJ1-1; D gene ambiguous. The V gene lost 2 bases and the J gene lost 4 bases, with 9 bases spanning the gap. The CDR3 runs to 13 residues. Germline V lookup: CDR1 SGHRS, CDR2 YFSETQ. The CDR3 protein is CASSFYEATEAFF. DNA for the CDR3: TGCGCCAGCAGCTTCTATGAGGCCACTGAAGCTTTCTTT. Full variable domain (missing parts from reference TRBV5-1 and TRBJ1-1): KAGVTQTPRYLIKTRGQQVTLSCSPISGHRSVSWYQQTPGQGLQFLFEYFSETQRNKGNFPGRFSGRQFSNSRSEMNVSTLELGDSALYLCASSFYEATEAFFGQGTRLTVV.

This clonotype was found many times. J is TRBJ2-7 and V is TRBV27; TRBD2 matches 8 bases. Per germline, CDR1 MNHEY and CDR2 SMNVEV (reference sequence). There are 13 residues in the CDR3. Losses at the gene ends were 3 bases for V and 12 bases for J; bases not matched to a gene: 10. This chain's CDR3 is CASSLGIAGPRYF. In nucleotides, the CDR3 is TGTGCCAGCAGTTTGGGGATAGCGGGGCCACGGTACTTC.

This clonotype appeared a few times. This sequence joins TRBV30 and TRBJ2-6; 11 bases are shared with TRBD2. Unmatched junction bases numbered 7, after V lost 5 bases and J lost 4 bases. The CDR3 is 16 residues long. Germline V gene lookup returns CDR1 GTSNPN and CDR2 SVGIG (reference sequence). As DNA, the CDR3 is TGTGCCTGGGGACTAGCGGGCGGCAGGGGGGCCAACGTCCTGACTTTC. It is translated as CAWGLAGGRGANVLTF.

A few counts support this clonotype. V and J are TRBV7-8 and TRBJ1-3; tentatively, D is TRBD1 (5 bases). The CDR3 runs 17 residues. The V end lost 3 bases, the J end lost 0 bases, and 15 bases lay between the germline ends. The V gene's germline CDR1 is SGHVS and CDR2 FQNEAQ. CDR3 coding DNA: TGTGCCAGCAGCTTTATAGACAGTTCTGTCTCTGGAAACACCATATATTTT. Amino acids: CASSFIDSSVSGNTIYF.

This clonotype was counted only a few times. This chain links TRBV15 with TRBJ2-5; D gene ambiguous. This CDR3 has 14 residues. Trimming took 0 bases from V and 3 from J, leaving 8 bases between them. The germline gives CDR1 LNHNV, CDR2 YYDKDF (reference sequence). The CDR3 loop reads CATSRDLAEETQYF. The CDR3 DNA reads TGTGCCACCAGCAGAGATCTGGCGGAAGAGACCCAGTACTTC.

This clonotype was seen a few times. For the CDR3, the DNA is TGCGCCAGCAGCTTAAAAGCAGGGGTGAACACTGAAGCTTTCTTT. This encodes CASSLKAGVNTEAFF. The rearrangement uses TRBV5-1 and TRBJ1-1; D possibly corresponds to TRBD1 (6 bases). The CDR3 extends over 15 amino acids. Germline values: CDR1 SGHRS, CDR2 YFSETQ. The V and J ends lost 2 bases and 0 bases respectively, with 11 bases between them.

This clonotype was seen only a few times. The rearrangement uses TRBV18 and TRBJ2-3, with 10 bases fitting TRBD1. This CDR3 has 17 amino acids. The ends lost 1 base at V and 1 base at J; junction bases unmatched: 5. Germline CDR1 KGHSH, CDR2 LQKENI. The CDR3: CASSPLPDRGGTDTQYF. For the CDR3, the DNA is TGTGCCAGCTCACCACTACCGGACAGGGGGGGCACAGATACGCAGTATTTT. The whole variable domain, filled in from reference TRBV18 and TRBJ2-3, reads NAGVMQNPRHLVRRRGQEARLRCSPMKGHSHVYWYRQLPEEGLKFMVYLQKENIIDESGMPKERFSAEFPKEGPSILRIQQVVRGDSAAYFCASSPLPDRGGTDTQYFGPGTRLTVL.

The rearrangement links TRBV9 to TRBJ2-3; no definite D call. V was cut by 0 bases and J by 0 bases, with 11 bases left in between. The CDR3 loop spans 16 amino acids. Germline CDR1 and CDR2: SGDLS and YYNGEE. In DNA form, the CDR3 reads TGTGCCAGCAGCGTAGGGCCCGGGTCCAGCACAGATACGCAGTATTTT. Residues: CASSVGPGSSTDTQYF.

V and J are TRBV30 and TRBJ1-2; no clear D gene. CDR3 length: 13 residues. Germline V gives CDR1 GTSNPN, CDR2 SVGIG (reference sequence). Trimming left V 0 bases short and J 3 bases short, with 8 bases between. CDR3 sequence reads: CAWSVVGYYGYTF. CDR3 sequence (DNA): TGTGCCTGGAGTGTCGTAGGATACTATGGCTACACCTTC.

The rearrangement joins TRBV6-2 or TRBV6-3 to TRBJ2-3; no reliable D call. Germline V gene data show CDR1 as MNHEY and CDR2 as SVGEGT. The CDR3 covers 13 residues. Trimming cost V 8 bases and J 14 bases, with 23 bases left between them. CDR3 nucleotides: TGTGCCAGCGGCACCACCTTCACCCGAGGTCCGTATTTT. Its protein product is CASGTTFTRGPYF.

The table lists this clonotype with a few counts. In nucleotides, the CDR3 is TGCGCCAGCAGCCAGCCGGGGACAGGGGGCCAAGAGACCCAGTACTTC. Its protein is CASSQPGTGGQETQYF. This chain links TRBV5-1 with TRBJ2-5; TRBD1 agrees at 11 bases. J lost 1 base, V lost 4 bases, and 6 bases had no gene match. Germline V gives CDR1 SGHRS, CDR2 YFSETQ. This CDR3 has 16 amino acids.

The chain links TRBV9 to TRBJ1-2; D remains unclear. The CDR3 totals 16 residues. Trimming took off 3 bases at V and 8 bases at J, with 23 bases between the two ends. CDR1 is SGDLS, CDR2 YYNGEE, per germline. The CDR3 is CASSAHLPSRRSGYTF. The CDR3 coding sequence is TGTGCCAGCAGCGCCCACCTCCCCTCTCGACGTTCGGGCTACACCTTC.

The chain employs TRBV6-1 and TRBJ2-7; no clear D. There are 11 residues in the CDR3. Trimming took off 2 bases at V and 6 bases at J, with 5 bases between the two ends. Per the germline V gene, CDR1 is MNHNS and CDR2 is SASEGT. The CDR3 bases are TGTGCCAGCAGTGAACCCGGCGAGCAGTACTTC. Translating gives CASSEPGEQYF.

There are a few counts of this clonotype. This chain joins TRBV18 and TRBJ1-1; D gene unclear. With 1 base removed from V and 6 bases from J, the gap between germline ends came to 9 bases. The CDR3 runs to 13 residues. CDR1 and CDR2 (germline): KGHSH, LQKENI. Here the CDR3 DNA reads TGTGCCAGCTCACCACGTGCGGGAGCTGAAGCTTTCTTT. Protein product: CASSPRAGAEAFF.

V gene TRBV7-9 combines with J gene TRBJ2-7; the D gene is possibly TRBD1 (5 bases). The CDR3 sequence is 14 residues long. V was clipped by 3 bases and J by 7 bases, with 16 bases between them. Germline values: CDR1 SEHNR, CDR2 FQNEAQ (reference sequence). The CDR3 DNA follows: TGTGCCAGCAGCTTCAGGGAAGGAAATCGGGAGCAGTACTTC. Translation gives CASSFREGNREQYF.

This chain joins TRBV7-8 and TRBJ2-1; a weak D match, TRBD2 (5 bases). Trimming shortened V by 8 bases and J by 13 bases, and 21 bases separated the two germline ends. Germline lookup yields CDR1 SGHVS and CDR2 FQNEAQ. The CDR3 has 13 residues. The DNA for the CDR3 is TGTGCCAGCCTAAGCGGAAAGTCAGCGGATCAGTTCTTC. Protein product: CASLSGKSADQFF.

This clonotype was detected many times. The rearrangement uses TRBV7-2 and TRBJ2-4; 14 bases align to TRBD2. The CDR3 runs to 18 residues. CDR1 and CDR2 from the germline V gene are SGHTA and FQGNSA. V lost 3 bases, J lost 3 bases, and 7 bases stayed unmatched. The CDR3 loop is CASSLTSGRAGNKNIQYF. DNA for the CDR3: TGTGCCAGCAGCTTGACTAGCGGGAGGGCGGGGAACAAAAACATTCAGTACTTC.

This clonotype was found a few times. This CDR3 is CASSLTPDQPQHF. In DNA form, the CDR3 reads TGTGCCAGCAGCTTAACCCCGGACCAGCCCCAGCATTTT. The chain carries TRBV7-3 and TRBJ1-5; no firm D call. With 0 bases removed from V and 7 bases from J, the gap between germline ends came to 7 bases. Germline V gives CDR1 SGHTA, CDR2 FQGTGA. There are 13 residues in the CDR3.

The chain employs TRBV5-1 and TRBJ2-5; weak D call: TRBD1 (6 bases). CDR3 size: 15 residues. Germline CDR1 and CDR2: SGHRS and YFSETQ. The V and J ends lost 4 bases and 5 bases respectively, with 18 bases between them. The CDR3 is CASSADGQTGETQYF. The CDR3 DNA reads TGCGCCAGCAGCGCGGATGGACAGACCGGGGAGACCCAGTACTTC.

This clonotype was seen a few times. This chain links TRBV7-2 with TRBJ1-1, with 7 nucleotides matching TRBD1. The germline CDR1 and CDR2 sequences are SGHTA and FQGNSA. The CDR3 sequence is 14 residues long. Trimming took 5 bases from V and 3 from J; bases not matched to a gene: 6. The chain's CDR3 is CASSRDREYTEAFF. Written as DNA, the CDR3 is TGTGCCAGCAGCCGGGACAGAGAGTACACTGAAGCTTTCTTT.

This clonotype came up a few times. V and J are TRBV9 and TRBJ1-2, with D possibly being TRBD1 (6 bases). Trimming removed 4 bases at V and 4 bases at J, with 11 bases between. The V gene's germline CDR1 is SGDLS and CDR2 YYNGEE. The CDR3 spans 13 residues. CDR3 protein: CASSPEDSYGYTF. CDR3 coding DNA: TGTGCCAGCAGCCCAGAGGACAGCTATGGCTACACCTTC.